One sample yielded the 19 T cell receptor beta chains listed below, sequenced in a study of lymphopenia after photon versus proton radiotherapy. This table comes from immunoSEQ multiplex PCR, and its TCRdb copy is limited to in-frame clones, with some not included. The sample lists around 42,000 clones, 65% to 90% occurring once. Sample: peripheral blood, taken from a patient treated with photon-based radiotherapy. The source is a man aged 35 to 55 with gastric cancer.

The rearrangement joins TRBV5-1 to TRBJ2-7; 7 bases line up with TRBD1. This CDR3 spans 15 amino acids. Germline assignment: CDR1 SGHRS and CDR2 YFSETQ. V shed 5 bases, J shed 4 bases, and the junction held 12 bases outside the gene matches. CDR3 loop: CASRKSGTDPYEQYF. The CDR3 bases are TGCGCCAGCAGGAAATCGGGGACAGACCCTTACGAGCAGTACTTC.

The rearrangement uses TRBV7-3 and TRBJ1-2; D gene unclear. Germline V CDR1 and CDR2: SGHTA, FQGTGA. V was trimmed by 1 base and J by 6 bases, leaving 9 bases between them. This CDR3 region has 13 residues. CDR3: CASSLNAGDGYTF. As DNA, the CDR3 is TGTGCCAGCAGCTTAAATGCGGGAGATGGCTACACCTTC.

This sequence joins TRBV7-7 and TRBJ2-5; 8 bases are shared with TRBD1. The germline V gene encodes CDR1 SSHAT and CDR2 FNYEAQ (reference sequence). Germline trimming cut 4 bases from V and 5 bases from J; bases unmatched to any gene: 3. The CDR3 extends over 13 amino acids. CDR3 coding DNA: TGTGCCAGCAGCTCGGGACAGGAGGAGACCCAGTACTTC. Its translation is CASSSGQEETQYF.

The chain couples TRBV9 to TRBJ1-4; D might be TRBD1 (6 bases). CDR3 length equals 16 residues. CDR1 and CDR2 (germline): SGDLS, YYNGEE. The V and J ends lost 2 bases and 0 bases respectively, with 11 bases between them. CDR3 nucleotides: TGTGCCAGCAGCGTCGGGGGCCATGCAACTAATGAAAAACTGTTTTTT. Its translation is CASSVGGHATNEKLFF.

This clone was seen more than once but under ten times. The J gene is TRBJ2-6, the V gene TRBV5-1; D is perhaps TRBD1 (5 bases). V was cut by 4 bases and J by 4 bases, with 12 bases left in between. The V gene's germline CDR1 is SGHRS and CDR2 YFSETQ. The CDR3 runs 15 residues. Written as DNA, the CDR3 is TGCGCCAGCAGCACCCGACAGCCCGGGGCCAACGTCCTGACTTTC. Encoded protein: CASSTRQPGANVLTF. Based on the CDR3 plus reference TRBV5-1 and TRBJ2-6, the full variable domain is KAGVTQTPRYLIKTRGQQVTLSCSPISGHRSVSWYQQTPGQGLQFLFEYFSETQRNKGNFPGRFSGRQFSNSRSEMNVSTLELGDSALYLCASSTRQPGANVLTFGAGSRLTVL.

This chain uses TRBV25-1 with TRBJ2-2; D might be TRBD1 (6 bases). The CDR3 length is 14 residues. Trimming shortened V by 2 bases and J by 3 bases, and 7 bases separated the two germline ends. Germline-derived CDR1 and CDR2 are MGHDK and SYGVNS. CDR3 in amino acids: CASSEGTYTGELFF. In DNA, the CDR3 is TGTGCCAGCAGTGAAGGGACATACACCGGGGAGCTGTTTTTT.

J is TRBJ1-2 and V is TRBV7-2; D remains ambiguous. The CDR3 contains 15 residues. V was trimmed by 5 bases and J by 1 base, leaving 14 bases between them. CDR1 is SGHTA, CDR2 FQGNSA, per germline. This CDR3 reads CASSPEGRHNYGYTF. The DNA for the CDR3 is TGTGCCAGCAGCCCCGAAGGGAGGCATAACTATGGCTACACCTTC.

The rearrangement uses TRBV15 and TRBJ2-7; no clear D gene. CDR3 length: 12 residues. Germline assignment: CDR1 LNHNV and CDR2 YYDKDF (reference sequence). Trimming left V 0 bases short and J 9 bases short, with 9 bases between. The CDR3 region is CATSRDRERQYF. The CDR3 DNA reads as TGTGCCACCAGCAGAGATCGAGAGCGGCAGTACTTC.

This clone was seen a single time. V and J are TRBV12-5 and TRBJ2-7; either TRBD1 or TRBD2 may fit D (7 bases each). Germline V lookup: CDR1 LGHNT, CDR2 FRNRAP. Trimming took off 7 bases at V and 4 bases at J, with 17 bases between the two ends. The CDR3 is 14 amino acids. The CDR3 sequence: CASAPGGQSYEQYF. For the CDR3, the DNA is TGTGCTAGTGCCCCGGGGGGACAGTCTTACGAGCAGTACTTC.

The gene calls are TRBV5-4 and TRBJ1-2, with 8 bases aligning to TRBD1. Trimming cost V 4 bases and J 3 bases; bases outside gene matches: 2. Per germline, CDR1 SGHNT and CDR2 YYREEE (reference sequence). The CDR3 loop spans 13 amino acids. CDR3 DNA: TGTGCCAGCAGCCCGACAGGGGACTATGGCTACACCTTC. Translation: CASSPTGDYGYTF.

This chain joins TRBV5-1 and TRBJ1-1, with D uncertain. V gave up 3 bases and J gave up 6 bases, with 15 bases separating them. CDR1 is SGHRS, CDR2 YFSETQ, per germline. The CDR3 spans 14 residues. CDR3 region: CASSWQGRDAEAFF. CDR3 DNA sequence: TGCGCCAGCAGCTGGCAAGGGAGAGACGCTGAAGCTTTCTTT.

J is TRBJ1-4 and V is TRBV6-5; D perhaps matches TRBD1 (5 bases). CDR3 length equals 14 residues. Trimming shortened V by 0 bases and J by 7 bases, and 9 bases separated the two germline ends. Germline CDR1 is MNHEY and CDR2 is SVGAGI. The CDR3, as DNA: TGTGCCAGCAGTTACTCGGTCAGGGCTGAAAAACTGTTTTTT. This sequence encodes CASSYSVRAEKLFF.

This sequence joins TRBV6-5 and TRBJ2-7; tentatively, D is TRBD1 (6 bases). The CDR3 runs to 15 residues. Trimming took off 5 bases at V and 5 bases at J, with 19 bases between the two ends. The germline gives CDR1 MNHEY, CDR2 SVGAGI. CDR3 protein: CASSPGQTFGDEQYF. The CDR3 bases are TGTGCCAGCAGTCCCGGACAGACTTTTGGGGACGAGCAGTACTTC.

This chain links TRBV7-9 with TRBJ1-5; D is ambiguous. Trimming took 5 bases from V and 6 from J, leaving 11 bases between them. CDR1 is SEHNR and CDR2 is FQNEAQ in the germline V gene (reference sequence). The CDR3 has 13 residues. CDR3 residues: CASSQGFSQPQHF. CDR3 in DNA: TGTGCCAGCAGCCAAGGTTTTAGTCAGCCCCAGCATTTT.

This clone came up once. This chain joins TRBV9 and TRBJ1-1, with TRBD1 as a possible D gene (6 bases). The CDR3 is 22 residues long. Trimming removed 4 bases from V and 5 bases from J, with 39 bases in between. In germline, CDR1 is SGDLS, CDR2 YYNGEE. The DNA for the CDR3 is TGTGCCAGCAGCCCGGGGCCTTTTTGGGTTGGTTTTAAAGCCGGGGGCGAGACTGAAGCTTTCTTT. This gives the protein CASSPGPFWVGFKAGGETEAFF.

This chain joins TRBV11-2 and TRBJ1-2, with D possibly TRBD1 on 6 matching bases. CDR3 length equals 14 residues. Trimming stripped 5 bases from V and 4 bases from J, with 14 bases between. Per the germline V gene, CDR1 is SGHAT and CDR2 is FQNNGV. For the CDR3, the DNA is TGTGCCAGCAGCCCCACCCGGGACACCTATGGCTACACCTTC. Translating gives CASSPTRDTYGYTF.

The chain links TRBV5-1 to TRBJ2-2; D possibly corresponds to TRBD2 (7 bases). The CDR3 loop spans 17 amino acids. CDR1 SGHRS and CDR2 YFSETQ come from the germline V gene. The V end was cut by 4 bases, the J end by 7 bases, with 23 bases between. The CDR3 spells CASSQGLGGGSDGELFF. The CDR3 DNA is TGCGCCAGCAGCCAGGGGCTTGGCGGGGGATCGGACGGGGAGCTGTTTTTT.

The chain uses TRBV2 and TRBJ1-6; D unresolved. This CDR3 is built from 16 residues. V gave up 8 bases and J gave up 1 base, with 15 bases separating them. From germline, CDR1 is SNHLY and CDR2 FYNNEI. The CDR3 here is CASSVTYPSYNSPLHF. As DNA, the CDR3 is TGTGCCAGCTCCGTCACCTACCCTTCCTATAATTCACCCCTCCACTTT.

CDR3: CASSLNVLSSSPLHF. CDR3 DNA sequence: TGTGCCAGCAGCCTCAACGTGTTGTCCAGTTCACCCCTCCACTTT. V usage is TRBV14 and J usage is TRBJ1-6; no reliable D call. V was trimmed by 4 bases and J by 9 bases, leaving 16 bases between them. Germline values: CDR1 SGHDN, CDR2 FVKESK. CDR3 size: 15 residues. Complete variable domain (other parts from reference TRBV14 and TRBJ1-6): EAGVTQFPSHSVIEKGQTVTLRCDPISGHDNLYWYRRVMGKEIKFLLHFVKESKQDESGMPNNRFLAERTGGTYSTLKVQPAELEDSGVYFCASSLNVLSSSPLHFGNGTRLTVT.